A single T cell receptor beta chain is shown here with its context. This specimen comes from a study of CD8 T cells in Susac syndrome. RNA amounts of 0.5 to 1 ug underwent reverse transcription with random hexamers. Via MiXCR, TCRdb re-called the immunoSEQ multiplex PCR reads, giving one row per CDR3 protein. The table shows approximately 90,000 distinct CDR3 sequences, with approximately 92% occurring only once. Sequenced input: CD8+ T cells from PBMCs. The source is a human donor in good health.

CDR3 in amino acids: CASSDSGGGKETQYF. CDR3 sequence (DNA): TGTGCCAGCAGCGACTCAGGGGGCGGCAAAGAGACCCAGTACTTC. The rearrangement links TRBV9 to TRBJ2-5, with TRBD1 matching 8 bases. V gave up 3 bases and J gave up 3 bases; unmatched junction bases: 7. The germline gives CDR1 SGDLS, CDR2 YYNGEE. The CDR3 spans 15 residues.